Each of the 5 T cell receptor beta chains below was sequenced from the same sample in a study of blood T cell repertoires in COVID-19. Clones were read by immunoSEQ multiplex PCR, and TCRdb kept only the in-frame ones, dropping some. The table includes about 120,000 clones, about nine tenths detected once. Sequenced material: peripheral blood. The source is a human donor with active COVID-19. The donor label of this sample is uncertain.

In its sample, this clone was seen once. For the CDR3, the DNA is TGTGCCAGCAGCTTAGAATTGGGGACAGGGAACTACGAGCAGTACTTC. Its protein product is CASSLELGTGNYEQYF. V usage is TRBV7-9 and J usage is TRBJ2-7; 9 bases line up with TRBD1. Germline CDR1 reads SEHNR; CDR2 reads FQNEAQ (reference sequence). The CDR3 extends over 16 amino acids. The V gene end was trimmed by 1 base and the J gene end by 3 bases; junction bases not matched to a gene: 7.

This clone was recorded only once. The chain has TRBV7-2 and TRBJ2-7, with D perhaps TRBD1 (6 bases). The CDR3 spans 15 residues. Trimming pared 6 bases from V and 1 base from J, leaving 16 bases between. Looked up from germline, CDR1 is SGHTA and CDR2 is FQGNSA. CDR3 sequence: CASSTDRFFSYEQYF. For the CDR3, the DNA is TGTGCCAGCAGTACCGACAGGTTCTTTTCCTACGAGCAGTACTTC.

In this sample, this clone turned up once. The chain carries TRBV5-1 and TRBJ2-2; D not resolved. Germline V lookup: CDR1 SGHRS, CDR2 YFSETQ. This CDR3 has 14 amino acids. Deletions cut 0 bases from V and 4 bases from J, with 7 bases between. CDR3 amino acids: CASSLAGATGELFF. The CDR3 nucleotides are TGCGCCAGCAGCTTGGCAGGTGCCACCGGGGAGCTGTTTTTT.

The chain joins TRBV6-4 to TRBJ2-1, with 10 positions matching TRBD2. The germline CDR1 and CDR2 sequences are MRHNA and SNTAGT. The J segment lost 5 bases and the V segment lost 6 bases, leaving 10 bases of the junction unmatched. This CDR3 comprises 16 residues. The CDR3 is CASSERASGGHNEQFF. The CDR3 coding sequence is TGTGCCAGCAGCGAGCGGGCTAGCGGGGGACACAATGAGCAGTTCTTC.

The V call is TRBV6-6, the J call TRBJ1-6; no firm D call. Germline CDR1 is MNHNY and CDR2 is SVGAGI (reference sequence). This CDR3 region has 13 residues. Trimming stripped 8 bases from V and 5 bases from J, with 10 bases between. The CDR3 loop reads CASLRVHNSPLHF. The CDR3 DNA is TGTGCCAGCCTGAGGGTCCATAATTCACCCCTCCACTTT.